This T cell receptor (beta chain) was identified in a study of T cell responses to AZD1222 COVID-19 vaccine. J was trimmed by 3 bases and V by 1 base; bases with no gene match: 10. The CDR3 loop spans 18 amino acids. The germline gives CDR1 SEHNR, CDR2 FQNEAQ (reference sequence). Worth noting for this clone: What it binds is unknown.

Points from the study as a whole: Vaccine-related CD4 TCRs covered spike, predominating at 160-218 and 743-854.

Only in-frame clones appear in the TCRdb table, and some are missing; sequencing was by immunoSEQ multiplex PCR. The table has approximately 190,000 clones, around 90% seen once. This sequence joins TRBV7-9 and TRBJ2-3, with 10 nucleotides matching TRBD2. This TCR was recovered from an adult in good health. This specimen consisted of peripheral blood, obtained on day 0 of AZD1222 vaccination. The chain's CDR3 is CASSLVFDATSGTDTQYF. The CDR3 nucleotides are TGTGCCAGCAGCTTAGTTTTTGATGCGACTAGCGGGACAGATACGCAGTATTTT.